This TCR beta chain stems from a study of cytomegalovirus exposure and HLA in healthy donors. At the level of the study: Drawn from HLA-typed donors, 65 million to 100 million unique TCRs were held in an early data release. Whole-study results and caveats: For TCR beta chains, V- and J-gene trimming was later linked to a missense DCLRE1C variant.

Germline V CDR1 and CDR2: SGDLS, YYNGEE. This CDR3 comprises 16 residues. J lost 7 bases, V lost 4 bases, and 11 bases had no gene match. A note on this clone: Its antigen is not identified.

PCR was performed using 60 Vbeta and 13 Jbeta primers. Clones were read by immunoSEQ multiplex PCR, and TCRdb kept only the in-frame ones, dropping some. The repertoire has 120,000 to 150,000 clones, 73% of them found once; the top ten carry roughly 1.3%. The sequence derives from a woman aged 40 to 49 in good health and CMV-seronegative. The sequenced sample was PBMCs. The chain has TRBV9 and TRBJ2-2, with 9 positions matching TRBD2. Written as DNA, the CDR3 is TGTGCCAGCAGCCTACCCTTGGCGGGGGGGAACGGGGAGCTGTTTTTT. Translating it yields CASSLPLAGGNGELFF. The whole variable domain, remainder taken from reference TRBV9 and TRBJ2-2, is DSGVTQTPKHLITATGQRVTLRCSPRSGDLSVYWYQQSLDQGLQFLIQYYNGEERAKGNILERFSAQQFPDLHSELNLSSLELGDSALYFCASSLPLAGGNGELFFGEGSRLTVL.